One and the same sample provided the 16 T cell receptor beta chains below, sequenced in a study of blood T cell repertoires in COVID-19. Only in-frame clones appear in the TCRdb table, and some are missing; sequencing was by immunoSEQ multiplex PCR. The sample lists a few hundred thousand clones, over 65% occurring once. Sequencing was done on a sample of PBMCs or T cells enriched from blood (not recorded which). The receptor source for this set is a woman in her sixties or seventies who had recovered from COVID-19.

The genes are TRBV6-5 and TRBJ1-1; a weak D match, TRBD1 (6 bases). The length of the CDR3 is 13 residues. Germline CDR1 is MNHEY and CDR2 is SVGAGI. The ends were cut back, 5 bases at V and 5 bases at J, with 12 bases in the middle. The CDR3 DNA follows: TGTGCCAGCAGTAAGGGAGGGGGGACTGAAGCTTTCTTT. Translating it yields CASSKGGGTEAFF.

Only a few counts were recorded for this clone. This chain links TRBV6-5 with TRBJ1-4; the D is unclear. The CDR3 spans 13 residues. Per the germline V gene, CDR1 is MNHEY and CDR2 is SVGAGI. Between the trimmed V and J ends, which lost 5 bases and 5 bases, there was a span of 9 bases. The CDR3 spells CASSRSQNEKLFF. CDR3 DNA: TGTGCCAGCAGTCGGAGCCAAAATGAAAAACTGTTTTTT.

In its sample, this clone was seen a few times. The J gene is TRBJ2-7, the V gene TRBV6-5; D is possibly TRBD2 (5 bases). Per germline, CDR1 MNHEY and CDR2 SVGAGI. The length of the CDR3 is 13 residues. The V end was cut by 8 bases, the J end by 6 bases, with 17 bases between. The DNA of the CDR3 is TGTGCCAGCCGGGGTCAGGCCGATTTCGAGCAGTACTTC. This codes for CASRGQADFEQYF.

The J gene is TRBJ1-5, the V gene TRBV2, with D possibly being TRBD1 (6 bases). The V gene's germline CDR1 is SNHLY and CDR2 FYNNEI. This CDR3 is 13 amino acids long. Trimming removed 4 bases at V and 7 bases at J, with 11 bases between. In DNA, the CDR3 is TGTGCCAGCAGTGCACAGGGTGAACAGCCCCAGCATTTT. It codes for CASSAQGEQPQHF.

This clone showed up just once. This sequence joins TRBV4-3 and TRBJ1-2; TRBD1 matches 12 bases. Per the germline V gene, CDR1 is LGHNA and CDR2 is YSLEER. The CDR3 covers 15 residues. V dropped 4 bases and J dropped 4; count of bases not matched to a gene: 4. CDR3 protein: CASSLGQGAIYGYTF. CDR3 bases: TGCGCCAGCAGCCTGGGACAGGGGGCTATCTATGGCTACACCTTC.

Here the CDR3 DNA reads TGTGCCAGCAGCCAAGACTCGACAGGGAAAGCTTTCTTT. Translated, it gives CASSQDSTGKAFF. This chain uses TRBV14 with TRBJ1-1, with 7 bases that match TRBD1. CDR3 size: 13 residues. The V and J ends lost 0 bases and 9 bases, in that order; junction bases with no gene match: 4. CDR1 is SGHDN, CDR2 FVKESK, per germline.

This chain uses TRBV3-1 (or the pseudogene TRBV3-2) with TRBJ2-7; no clear D gene. The ends were cut back, 0 bases at V and 3 bases at J, with 6 bases in the middle. This CDR3 contains 13 residues. Germline V lookup: CDR1 LGHDT, CDR2 YNNKEL (reference sequence). The CDR3 loop is CASSQEALYEQYF. The CDR3, as DNA: TGTGCCAGCAGCCAAGAGGCCCTCTACGAGCAGTACTTC.

The chain uses TRBV7-2 and TRBJ1-2; no reliable D call. Germline CDR1 and CDR2: SGHTA and FQGNSA. The length of the CDR3 is 11 residues. V lost 3 bases and J 8 bases, leaving 7 bases between the germline ends. The CDR3 nucleotides are TGTGCCAGCAGCTTTTTCTTGGGCTACACCTTC. It is translated as CASSFFLGYTF.

The chain joins TRBV5-6 to TRBJ2-5; D is ambiguous. CDR3 size: 12 residues. The germline V gene has CDR1 SGHDT and CDR2 YYEEEE. V was cut by 0 bases and J by 4 bases, with 4 bases left in between. The DNA for the CDR3 is TGTGCCAGCAGCTTGGTGCGAGAGACCCAGTACTTC. Its translation is CASSLVRETQYF.

There are a few counts of this clone. The genes are TRBV7-6 and TRBJ2-5, with 7 positions matching TRBD1. The CDR3 contains 15 residues. Unmatched junction bases numbered 10, after V lost 5 bases and J lost 4 bases. Looked up from germline, CDR1 is SGHVS and CDR2 is FNYEAQ. CDR3 amino acids: CASSQFLDRVETQYF. The CDR3 DNA sequence: TGTGCCAGCAGCCAATTCCTAGACAGGGTAGAGACCCAGTACTTC.

In this sample, this clone turned up a few times. At one end the junction does not follow the germline gene, possibly because of a read error. This chain joins TRBV5-8 and TRBJ1-5; 9 positions agree with TRBD1. Per germline, CDR1 SGHTS and CDR2 YDEGEE. This CDR3 region has 16 residues. CDR3 DNA: TGTGCCAGCAACTTGGGACAGGGCTATAGCAATCAGCCCCAGCATTTT. Translation gives CASNLGQGYSNQPQHF.

The V call is TRBV7-2, the J call TRBJ2-1; 8 bases align to TRBD2. The CDR3 totals 14 residues. The V segment lost 3 bases and the J segment 10 bases; nucleotides outside the gene matches: 8. The germline gives CDR1 SGHTA, CDR2 FQGNSA. CDR3 coding DNA: TGTGCCAGCAGCTTTGTAGCGGGAAGGGCGGAGCAGTTCTTC. This gives the protein CASSFVAGRAEQFF.

This clone occurred once. This rearrangement joins TRBV7-2 to TRBJ1-2; D might be TRBD1 (6 bases). V dropped 5 bases and J dropped 6 bases, with 19 bases sitting between them. This CDR3 has 15 residues. Germline CDR1 reads SGHTA; CDR2 reads FQGNSA. The CDR3: CASSLHTVQGNGYTF. CDR3 coding DNA: TGTGCCAGCAGCCTACACACCGTACAGGGCAATGGCTACACCTTC.

The V call is TRBV2, the J call TRBJ1-6; 7 positions agree with TRBD1. CDR3 size: 16 residues. Germline-derived CDR1 and CDR2 are SNHLY and FYNNEI. The V segment lost 6 bases and the J segment 7 bases; nucleotides outside the gene matches: 12. The CDR3 loop reads CASRRPNRDRNSPLHF. The CDR3 coding sequence is TGTGCCAGCAGGCGACCCAACCGGGACAGAAATTCACCCCTCCACTTT.

In this sample, this clone turned up a few times. The CDR3 loop is CASSSDLNTEAFF. CDR3 coding DNA: TGTGCCAGCAGTTCTGACTTGAACACTGAAGCTTTCTTT. The J gene is TRBJ1-1, the V gene TRBV6-2 or TRBV6-3; D is uncertain. CDR3 length: 13 amino acids. Germline values: CDR1 MNHEY, CDR2 SVGEGT. Trimming cost V 4 bases and J 0 bases, with 6 bases left between them.

This rearrangement joins TRBV5-1 to TRBJ1-1; D might be TRBD1 (6 bases). The CDR3 is 14 residues long. Trimming cost V 4 bases and J 0 bases, with 10 bases left between them. CDR1 and CDR2 (germline): SGHRS, YFSETQ. The CDR3 reads CASSPGTMNTEAFF. CDR3 nucleotide sequence: TGCGCCAGCAGCCCCGGGACAATGAACACTGAAGCTTTCTTT.